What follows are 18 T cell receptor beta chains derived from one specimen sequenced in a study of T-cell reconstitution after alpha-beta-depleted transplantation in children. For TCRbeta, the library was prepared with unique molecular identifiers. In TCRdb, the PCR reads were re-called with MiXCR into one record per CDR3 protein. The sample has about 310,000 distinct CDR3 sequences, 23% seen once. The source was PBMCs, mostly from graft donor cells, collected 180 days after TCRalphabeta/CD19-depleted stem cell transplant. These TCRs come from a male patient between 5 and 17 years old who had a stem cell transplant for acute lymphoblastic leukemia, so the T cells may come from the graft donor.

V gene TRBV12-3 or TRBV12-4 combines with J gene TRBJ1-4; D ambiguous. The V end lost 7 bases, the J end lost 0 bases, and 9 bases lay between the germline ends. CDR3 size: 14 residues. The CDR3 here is CASTPTATNEKLFF. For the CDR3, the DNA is TGTGCCAGCACCCCGACGGCAACTAATGAAAAACTGTTTTTT.

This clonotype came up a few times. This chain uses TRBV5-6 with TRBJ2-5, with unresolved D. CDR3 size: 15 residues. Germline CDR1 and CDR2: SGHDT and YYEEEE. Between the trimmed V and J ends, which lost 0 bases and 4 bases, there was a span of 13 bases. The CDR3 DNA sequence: TGTGCCAGCAGCTTGGGGCGGAACCGCGGAGAGACCCAGTACTTC. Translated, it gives CASSLGRNRGETQYF.

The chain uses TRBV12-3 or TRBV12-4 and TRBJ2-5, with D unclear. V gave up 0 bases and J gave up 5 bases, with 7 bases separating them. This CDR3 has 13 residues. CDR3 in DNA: TGTGCCAGCAGTTTAGCCTACGTCGAGACCCAGTACTTC. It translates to CASSLAYVETQYF.

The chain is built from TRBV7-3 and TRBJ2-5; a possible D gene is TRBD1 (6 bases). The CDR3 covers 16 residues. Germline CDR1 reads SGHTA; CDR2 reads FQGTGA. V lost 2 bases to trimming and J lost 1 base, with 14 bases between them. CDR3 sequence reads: CASSLGDRPSQETQYF. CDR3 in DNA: TGTGCCAGCAGCTTAGGAGACAGGCCCTCCCAAGAGACCCAGTACTTC.

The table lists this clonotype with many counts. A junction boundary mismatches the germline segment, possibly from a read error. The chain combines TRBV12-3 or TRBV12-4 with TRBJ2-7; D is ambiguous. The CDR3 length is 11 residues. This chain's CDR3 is CASSFSYEQYF. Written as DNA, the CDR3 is TGCGCCAGCAGCTTCTCCTACGAGCAGTACTTC.

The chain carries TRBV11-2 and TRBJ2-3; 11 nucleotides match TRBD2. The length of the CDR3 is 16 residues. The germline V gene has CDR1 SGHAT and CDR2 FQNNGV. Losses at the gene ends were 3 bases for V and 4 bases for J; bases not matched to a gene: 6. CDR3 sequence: CASSLVAGGRPDTQYF. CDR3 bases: TGTGCCAGCAGCTTGGTAGCGGGAGGGAGGCCAGATACGCAGTATTTT.

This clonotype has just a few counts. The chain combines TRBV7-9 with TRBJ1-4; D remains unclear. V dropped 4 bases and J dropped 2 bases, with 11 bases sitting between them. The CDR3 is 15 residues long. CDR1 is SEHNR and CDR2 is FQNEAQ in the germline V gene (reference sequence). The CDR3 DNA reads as TGTGCCAGCAGCTCCCACGCGGGGACTAATGAAAAACTGTTTTTT. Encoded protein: CASSSHAGTNEKLFF.

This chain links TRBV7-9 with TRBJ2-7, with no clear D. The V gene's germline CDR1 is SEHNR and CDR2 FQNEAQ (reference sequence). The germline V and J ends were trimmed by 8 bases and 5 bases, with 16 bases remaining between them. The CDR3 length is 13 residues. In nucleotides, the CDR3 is TGTGCCAGCGCGCCACCCCGAGGCCACGAGCAGTACTTC. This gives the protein CASAPPRGHEQYF.

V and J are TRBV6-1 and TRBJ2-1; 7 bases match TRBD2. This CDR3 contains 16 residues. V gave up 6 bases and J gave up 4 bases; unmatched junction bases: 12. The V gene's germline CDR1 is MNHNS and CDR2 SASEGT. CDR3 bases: TGTGCCAGCAGCCAACTAGCGCCGATCGGGTACAATGAGCAGTTCTTC. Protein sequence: CASSQLAPIGYNEQFF.

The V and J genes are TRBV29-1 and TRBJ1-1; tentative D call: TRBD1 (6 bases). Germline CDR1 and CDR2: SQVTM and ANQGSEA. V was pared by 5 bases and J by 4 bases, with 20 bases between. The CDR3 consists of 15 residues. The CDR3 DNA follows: TGCAGCGTTAAACCAACGGGGGCGACGGTCACTGAAGCTTTCTTT. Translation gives CSVKPTGATVTEAFF.

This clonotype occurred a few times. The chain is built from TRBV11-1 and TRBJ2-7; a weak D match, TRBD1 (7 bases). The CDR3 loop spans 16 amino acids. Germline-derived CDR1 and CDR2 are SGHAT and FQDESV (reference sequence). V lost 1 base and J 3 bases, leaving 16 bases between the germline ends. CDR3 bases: TGTGCCAGCAGCTTAGGCCACAGGGGAGGAAGCTACGAGCAGTACTTC. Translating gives CASSLGHRGGSYEQYF.

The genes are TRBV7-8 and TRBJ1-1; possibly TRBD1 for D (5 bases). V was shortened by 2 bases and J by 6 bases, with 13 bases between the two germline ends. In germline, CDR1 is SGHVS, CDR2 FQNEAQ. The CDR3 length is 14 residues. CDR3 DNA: TGTGCCAGCAGCTTACGGCAGCAAGGGGCTGAAGCTTTCTTT. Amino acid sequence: CASSLRQQGAEAFF.

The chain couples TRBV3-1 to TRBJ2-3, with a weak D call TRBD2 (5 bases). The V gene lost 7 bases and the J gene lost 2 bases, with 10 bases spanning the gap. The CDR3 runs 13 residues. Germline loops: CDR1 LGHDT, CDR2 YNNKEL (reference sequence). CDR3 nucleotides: TGTGCCAGCACCGGACTCGTCACAGATACGCAGTATTTT. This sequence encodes CASTGLVTDTQYF.

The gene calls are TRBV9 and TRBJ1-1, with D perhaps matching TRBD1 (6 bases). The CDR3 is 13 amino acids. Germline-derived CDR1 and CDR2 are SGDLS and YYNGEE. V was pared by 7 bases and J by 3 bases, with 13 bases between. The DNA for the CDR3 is TGTGCCAGCGCCTGGGGGCTGGACACTGAAGCTTTCTTT. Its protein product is CASAWGLDTEAFF.

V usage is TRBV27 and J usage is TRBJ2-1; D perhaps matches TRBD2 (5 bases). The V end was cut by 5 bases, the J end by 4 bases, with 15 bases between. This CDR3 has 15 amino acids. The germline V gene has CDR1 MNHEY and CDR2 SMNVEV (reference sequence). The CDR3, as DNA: TGTGCCAGCAGTCAGGACTTGGCACTTTACAATGAGCAGTTCTTC. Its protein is CASSQDLALYNEQFF.

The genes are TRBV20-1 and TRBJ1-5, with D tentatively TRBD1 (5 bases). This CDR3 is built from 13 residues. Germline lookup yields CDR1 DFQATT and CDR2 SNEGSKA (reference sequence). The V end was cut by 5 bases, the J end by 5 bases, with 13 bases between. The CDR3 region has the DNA TGCAGTGCTCCCGACAGAACCTATCAGCCCCAGCATTTT. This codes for CSAPDRTYQPQHF.

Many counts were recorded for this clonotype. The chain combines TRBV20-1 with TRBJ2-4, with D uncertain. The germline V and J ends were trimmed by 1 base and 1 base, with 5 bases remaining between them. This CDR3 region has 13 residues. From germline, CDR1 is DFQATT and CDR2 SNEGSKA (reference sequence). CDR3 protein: CSARVEAKNIQYF. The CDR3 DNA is TGCAGTGCTAGAGTCGAGGCCAAAAACATTCAGTACTTC.

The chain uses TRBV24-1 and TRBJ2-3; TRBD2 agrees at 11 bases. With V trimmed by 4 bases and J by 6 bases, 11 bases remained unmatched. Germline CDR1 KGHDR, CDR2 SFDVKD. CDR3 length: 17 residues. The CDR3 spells CATSEHILAGAGDTQYF. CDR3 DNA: TGTGCCACCAGTGAACATATACTAGCGGGAGCAGGGGATACGCAGTATTTT.